The 14 T cell receptor beta chains presented below share a single source sample, sequenced in a study of T cell responses to AZD1222 COVID-19 vaccine. Method: immunoSEQ multiplex PCR; TCRdb's copy keeps in-frame clones and lacks some. The data show 200,000 to 250,000 clones, about 94% seen once. The sequenced sample was peripheral blood, obtained 28 days after the second dose of the MenACWY control vaccine. The receptor set was obtained from an adult who received the MenACWY meningococcal vaccine as a control.

The genes are TRBV7-3 and TRBJ1-3; 8 bases align to TRBD1. V shed 4 bases, J shed 4 bases, and the junction held 3 bases outside the gene matches. The CDR3 loop spans 14 amino acids. The V gene's germline CDR1 is SGHTA and CDR2 FQGTGA. The CDR3 DNA is TGTGCCAGCAGCTCCGGACAGGGAGGAAACACCATATATTTT. It encodes CASSSGQGGNTIYF.

This clone was found once. The rearrangement joins TRBV25-1 to TRBJ2-1; 7 nucleotides match TRBD2. This CDR3 spans 12 amino acids. V lost 4 bases and J lost 8; bases outside the gene matches: 2. The germline V gene has CDR1 MGHDK and CDR2 SYGVNS. CDR3 DNA sequence: TGTGCCAGCAGTGGCGGGGGTTATGAGCAGTTCTTC. It is translated as CASSGGGYEQFF. The variable domain in full, completed from reference TRBV25-1 and TRBJ2-1, reads EADIYQTPRYLVIGTGKKITLECSQTMGHDKMYWYQQDPGMELHLIHYSYGVNSTEKGDLSSESTVSRIRTEHFPLTLESARPSHTSQYLCASSGGGYEQFFGPGTRLTVL.

The rearrangement uses TRBV5-6 and TRBJ1-4; D remains ambiguous. CDR1 is SGHDT and CDR2 is YYEEEE in the germline V gene. V gave up 1 base and J gave up 4 bases, with 14 bases separating them. This CDR3 is built from 16 residues. This chain's CDR3 is CASSLRFGRGNEKLFF. In DNA, the CDR3 is TGTGCCAGCAGCTTGAGGTTCGGAAGAGGTAATGAAAAACTGTTTTTT.

The chain is built from TRBV27 and TRBJ2-1, with 11 bases lining up with TRBD2. V shed 3 bases and J 1 base; nucleotides not matched to a gene: 8. The germline V gene has CDR1 MNHEY and CDR2 SMNVEV (reference sequence). This CDR3 spans 18 amino acids. For the CDR3, the DNA is TGTGCCAGCAGTTTTACAACCGGGACTAGCGGATCCTACAATGAGCAGTTCTTC. Translating it yields CASSFTTGTSGSYNEQFF.

This CDR3 reads CASSQGAEQYF. The CDR3 DNA reads TGCGCCAGCAGCCAAGGGGCCGAGCAGTACTTC. V and J are TRBV4-1 and TRBJ2-7, with D hard to call. CDR1 MGHRA and CDR2 YSYEKL come from the germline V gene. Trimming took 1 base from V and 6 from J, leaving 4 bases between them. This CDR3 has 11 amino acids.

The rearrangement uses TRBV28 and TRBJ1-2; D possibly corresponds to TRBD1 (6 bases). Deletions cut 4 bases from V and 4 bases from J, with 19 bases between. The CDR3 length is 16 residues. Germline values: CDR1 MDHEN, CDR2 SYDVKM. CDR3 DNA sequence: TGTGCCAGCAGTTCTAACCACAGGGAAGGAGGCTATGGCTACACCTTC. This encodes CASSSNHREGGYGYTF.

The chain is built from TRBV5-6 and TRBJ2-5, with 10 bases aligning to TRBD2. The V gene end was trimmed by 0 bases and the J gene end by 5 bases; junction bases not matched to a gene: 4. The CDR3 runs 15 residues. The germline gives CDR1 SGHDT, CDR2 YYEEEE. CDR3 in amino acids: CASSLGLAGAETQYF. CDR3 sequence (DNA): TGTGCCAGCAGCTTGGGCCTAGCGGGGGCTGAGACCCAGTACTTC.

The chain links TRBV5-1 to TRBJ1-2; D gene unclear. CDR3 size: 17 residues. Germline CDR1 is SGHRS and CDR2 is YFSETQ. V lost 4 bases, J lost 2 bases, and 21 bases lay in between. CDR3 protein: CASSPSDQTRLNYGYTF. DNA for the CDR3: TGCGCCAGCAGCCCTTCGGACCAGACAAGATTAAACTATGGCTACACCTTC. The whole variable domain, filled in from reference TRBV5-1 and TRBJ1-2, reads KAGVTQTPRYLIKTRGQQVTLSCSPISGHRSVSWYQQTPGQGLQFLFEYFSETQRNKGNFPGRFSGRQFSNSRSEMNVSTLELGDSALYLCASSPSDQTRLNYGYTFGSGTRLTVV.

The chain carries TRBV9 and TRBJ1-6, with D unclear. Trimming took 4 bases from V and 4 from J, leaving 15 bases between them. The germline CDR1 and CDR2 sequences are SGDLS and YYNGEE. The CDR3 extends over 16 amino acids. The CDR3 sequence: CASSPRADLYNSPLHF. DNA for the CDR3: TGTGCCAGCAGCCCCCGTGCGGACCTATATAATTCACCCCTCCACTTT.

The rearrangement joins TRBV5-1 to TRBJ2-1; D possibly corresponds to TRBD1 (5 bases). Germline V gene sequence: CDR1 SGHRS, CDR2 YFSETQ. V was shortened by 3 bases and J by 3 bases, with 13 bases between the two germline ends. This CDR3 spans 15 amino acids. The CDR3 protein is CASSSGGAYYNEQFF. CDR3 nucleotides: TGCGCCAGCAGCTCAGGTGGGGCCTACTACAATGAGCAGTTCTTC.

The V call is TRBV7-3, the J call TRBJ2-1; D assignment may be TRBD1 or TRBD2 (5 bases each). The germline V gene has CDR1 SGHTA and CDR2 FQGTGA. Deletions cut 1 base from V and 10 bases from J, with 14 bases between. The CDR3 has 14 residues. The CDR3 DNA is TGTGCCAGCAGCTTAAAGGGGACGGAGTTAGAGCAGTTCTTC. Translated: CASSLKGTELEQFF.

This clone occurred once. V and J are TRBV5-6 and TRBJ2-1, with D uncertain. With 0 bases removed from V and 2 bases from J, the gap between germline ends came to 6 bases. Germline lookup yields CDR1 SGHDT and CDR2 YYEEEE. The CDR3 runs to 14 residues. The CDR3 DNA follows: TGTGCCAGCAGCTTGGATGGGACCTACAATGAGCAGTTCTTC. Amino acids: CASSLDGTYNEQFF.

The chain links TRBV6-2 or TRBV6-3 to TRBJ2-7, with 9 positions matching TRBD2. CDR3 size: 14 residues. Per the germline V gene, CDR1 is MNHEY and CDR2 is SVGEGT. Trimming cost V 3 bases and J 7 bases; bases outside gene matches: 7. The CDR3 is CASSYAGGPGEQYF. In nucleotides, the CDR3 is TGTGCCAGCAGTTATGCGGGGGGGCCTGGTGAGCAGTACTTC.

In regard to this clone: The sample holds other DNA sequences that translate to the same CDR3. The V call is TRBV14, the J call TRBJ1-2; no firm D call. V lost 1 base and J lost 2, with 5 bases in between. This CDR3 region has 13 residues. Germline assignment: CDR1 SGHDN and CDR2 FVKESK. The CDR3 is CASSQGQNYGYTF. CDR3 in DNA: TGTGCCAGCAGCCAAGGACAAAACTATGGCTACACCTTC. The full variable domain, in which reference TRBV14 and TRBJ1-2 provide the parts outside the CDR3, is EAGVTQFPSHSVIEKGQTVTLRCDPISGHDNLYWYRRVMGKEIKFLLHFVKESKQDESGMPNNRFLAERTGGTYSTLKVQPAELEDSGVYFCASSQGQNYGYTFGSGTRLTVV.